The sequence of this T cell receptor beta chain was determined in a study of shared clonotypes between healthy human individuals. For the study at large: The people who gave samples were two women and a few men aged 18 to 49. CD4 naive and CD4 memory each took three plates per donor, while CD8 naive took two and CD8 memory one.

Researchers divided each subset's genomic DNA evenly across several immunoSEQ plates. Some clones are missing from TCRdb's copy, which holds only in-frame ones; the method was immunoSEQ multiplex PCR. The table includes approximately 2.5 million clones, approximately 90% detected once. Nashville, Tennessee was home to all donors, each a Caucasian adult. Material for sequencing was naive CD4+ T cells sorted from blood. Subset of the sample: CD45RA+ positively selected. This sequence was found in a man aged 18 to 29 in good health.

The chain's CDR3 is CASSPYFRQGHEKLFF. The CDR3 DNA follows: TGTGCCAGCAGCCCCTATTTTCGACAGGGTCATGAAAAACTGTTTTTT. J is TRBJ1-4 and V is TRBV13, with TRBD1 matching 7 bases. J gave up 6 bases and V 5 bases, and 12 bases lay outside the gene matches. Germline V gene sequence: CDR1 PRHDT, CDR2 FYEKMQ (reference sequence). This CDR3 has 16 amino acids.